This T cell receptor beta chain is drawn from a study of control samples from healthy donors and cancer patients. Trimming cost V 0 bases and J 0 bases, with 9 bases left between them. This CDR3 comprises 15 residues. CDR1 and CDR2 (germline): MNHEY, SMNVEV (reference sequence). Data came from immunoSEQ multiplex PCR; TCRdb stores just in-frame clones and leaves some out. The repertoire holds roughly 200,000 clones, with approximately 92% as singletons. Sequencing was performed on blood. The chain carries TRBV27 and TRBJ2-7, with D unresolved. This clonotype originated in a man aged 18 to 30 in good health. The CDR3 is CASSLSSRSSYEQYF. In nucleotides, the CDR3 is TGTGCCAGCAGTTTATCCTCCAGAAGCTCCTACGAGCAGTACTTC.